Below are 19 T cell receptor beta chains sequenced from a single sample in a study of blood T cell repertoires in COVID-19. TCRdb keeps only in-frame clones here, not all; method: immunoSEQ multiplex PCR. The sample has around 130,000 clones; about 90% are singletons. Specimen: peripheral blood. All receptors come from a woman between 45 and 65 years old who had recovered from COVID-19.

J is TRBJ1-4 and V is TRBV7-2, with D unresolved. This CDR3 is 15 amino acids long. Per the germline V gene, CDR1 is SGHTA and CDR2 is FQGNSA. V was trimmed by 2 bases and J by 3 bases, leaving 10 bases between them. CDR3 nucleotide sequence: TGTGCCAGCAGCTTAACCCAGGTTTCTAATGAAAAACTGTTTTTT. Its translation: CASSLTQVSNEKLFF.

The V call is TRBV12-5, the J call TRBJ1-1; perhaps TRBD1 as D (5 bases). This CDR3 comprises 13 residues. The ends were cut back, 1 base at V and 5 bases at J, with 8 bases in the middle. CDR1 is LGHNT, CDR2 FRNRAP, per germline. The CDR3 spells CASGLEEGTEAFF. In DNA form, the CDR3 reads TGTGCTAGTGGTTTGGAGGAGGGGACTGAAGCTTTCTTT.

The V and J genes are TRBV19 and TRBJ2-3, with 10 bases that match TRBD2. This CDR3 has 14 residues. J was trimmed by 9 bases and V by 6 bases; bases with no gene match: 9. CDR1 is LNHDA, CDR2 SQIVND, per germline (reference sequence). The CDR3 sequence is CASREREGRGTQYF. In nucleotides, the CDR3 is TGTGCCAGTAGAGAGCGGGAGGGCCGGGGGACGCAGTATTTT.

The chain uses TRBV5-1 and TRBJ1-1, with unresolved D. V lost 0 bases, J lost 1 base, and 4 bases lay in between. Germline V gene data show CDR1 as SGHRS and CDR2 as YFSETQ. This CDR3 spans 13 amino acids. CDR3 in amino acids: CASSLGRNTEAFF. The DNA for the CDR3 is TGCGCCAGCAGCTTGGGGAGGAACACTGAAGCTTTCTTT.

The gene calls are TRBV7-2 and TRBJ1-1; D gene ambiguous. V lost 8 bases, J lost 0 bases, and 10 bases lay in between. This CDR3 is built from 13 residues. The germline V gene encodes CDR1 SGHTA and CDR2 FQGNSA. As DNA, the CDR3 is TGTGCCAGCGCCCTGTACATGAACACTGAAGCTTTCTTT. Translated, it gives CASALYMNTEAFF.

The rearrangement uses TRBV4-2 and TRBJ1-3; D ambiguous. CDR3 size: 13 residues. The V gene lost 0 bases and the J gene lost 11 bases, with 11 bases spanning the gap. Germline CDR1 reads LGHNA; CDR2 reads YNFKEQ. The CDR3 nucleotides are TGTGCCAGCAGCCAAGAATCCGGGATTCCCATATATTTT. It specifies CASSQESGIPIYF.

The chain recombines TRBV2 with TRBJ2-7; D is perhaps TRBD2 (5 bases). Per germline, CDR1 SNHLY and CDR2 FYNNEI. V dropped 6 bases and J dropped 0 bases, with 9 bases sitting between them. The CDR3 extends over 13 amino acids. The CDR3 here is CASRDSFSYEQYF. CDR3 DNA: TGTGCCAGCAGGGACTCTTTCTCCTACGAGCAGTACTTC. The variable domain in full, with the rest retrieved from reference TRBV2 and TRBJ2-7, is EPEVTQTPSHQVTQMGQEVILRCVPISNHLYFYWYRQILGQKVEFLVSFYNNEISEKSEIFDDQFSVERPDGSNFTLKIRSTKLEDSAMYFCASRDSFSYEQYFGPGTRLTVT.

V and J are TRBV6-2 or TRBV6-3 and TRBJ2-1, with 9 bases identical to TRBD2. With V trimmed by 5 bases and J by 8 bases, 10 bases remained unmatched. CDR3 length: 15 amino acids. Germline CDR1 MNHEY, CDR2 SVGEGT. In DNA form, the CDR3 reads TGTGCCAGCAGTAGGGTGTTAGCGGGAGTGGATGAGCAGTTCTTC. Its protein is CASSRVLAGVDEQFF.

The J gene is TRBJ2-3, the V gene TRBV5-1; no firm D call. The germline V gene has CDR1 SGHRS and CDR2 YFSETQ. This CDR3 contains 12 residues. Trimming removed 4 bases at V and 6 bases at J, with 9 bases between. CDR3 sequence (DNA): TGCGCCAGCAGCCCCAACTCGGATACGCAGTATTTT. Its protein product is CASSPNSDTQYF.

This clone was seen only a few times. The chain uses TRBV7-8 and TRBJ1-1, with no clear D. Per the germline V gene, CDR1 is SGHVS and CDR2 is FQNEAQ. CDR3 length: 14 residues. Trimming cost V 2 bases and J 5 bases, with 12 bases left between them. The CDR3 is CASSLLEGLTEAFF. CDR3 in DNA: TGTGCCAGCAGCTTACTCGAGGGTCTTACTGAAGCTTTCTTT.

V is TRBV5-1 and J is TRBJ1-1, with 7 positions matching TRBD1. The CDR3 runs to 15 residues. J gave up 3 bases and V 5 bases, and 10 bases lay outside the gene matches. Per the germline V gene, CDR1 is SGHRS and CDR2 is YFSETQ. The CDR3 DNA reads TGCGCCAGCAGGACAGGGACGGGTAGTTACACTGAAGCTTTCTTT. Translation gives CASRTGTGSYTEAFF.

As DNA, the CDR3 is TGTGCCAGCAGCTTAACCCTGGTCGGAGGGGTGGACACTGAAGCTTTCTTT. This sequence encodes CASSLTLVGGVDTEAFF. V and J are TRBV11-3 and TRBJ1-1; TRBD1 is a possible D gene (5 bases). The V end lost 2 bases, the J end lost 3 bases, and 19 bases lay between the germline ends. The CDR3 length is 17 residues. The germline gives CDR1 SGHNT, CDR2 YENEEA.

The chain has TRBV7-2 and TRBJ2-7; 10 bases fit TRBD1. The germline V gene has CDR1 SGHTA and CDR2 FQGNSA. The CDR3 covers 15 residues. The V gene end was trimmed by 1 base and the J gene end by 4 bases; junction bases not matched to a gene: 4. The CDR3 here is CASSLGGQGLYEQYF. The CDR3 DNA reads TGTGCCAGCAGCTTAGGGGGACAGGGGCTATACGAGCAGTACTTC.

This chain connects TRBV27 to TRBJ1-1, with D tentatively TRBD1 (5 bases). The ends were cut back, 3 bases at V and 0 bases at J, with 11 bases in the middle. The CDR3 has 15 amino acids. Per the germline V gene, CDR1 is MNHEY and CDR2 is SMNVEV (reference sequence). CDR3 in DNA: TGTGCCAGCAGTTTTGAGGCAGGGCTGAACACTGAAGCTTTCTTT. Its protein is CASSFEAGLNTEAFF.

This chain connects TRBV19 to TRBJ1-2; tentatively, D is TRBD1 (6 bases). Between the trimmed V and J ends, which lost 5 bases and 2 bases, there was a span of 15 bases. Looked up from germline, CDR1 is LNHDA and CDR2 is SQIVND (reference sequence). CDR3 size: 15 residues. CDR3 coding DNA: TGTGCCAGTAGTCTTTTGACAGGTCTAAACTATGGCTACACCTTC. Its protein product is CASSLLTGLNYGYTF.

There are a few counts of this clone. This chain joins TRBV5-1 and TRBJ2-1, with 11 bases fitting TRBD2. V gave up 1 base and J gave up 6 bases; unmatched junction bases: 9. Germline V CDR1 and CDR2: SGHRS, YFSETQ. There are 17 residues in the CDR3. This chain's CDR3 is CASSLPLTGLAGNEQFF. As DNA, the CDR3 is TGCGCCAGCAGCTTGCCGCTGACAGGACTAGCGGGCAATGAGCAGTTCTTC.

The gene calls are TRBV9 and TRBJ2-3, with 13 bases that match TRBD2. CDR3 size: 17 residues. Trimming removed 4 bases from V and 4 bases from J; junction bases left unmatched: 9. Germline loops: CDR1 SGDLS, CDR2 YYNGEE. Here the CDR3 DNA reads TGTGCCAGCAGCTTCGGGACTAGCGGGAAGATGCCAGATACGCAGTATTTT. Translation: CASSFGTSGKMPDTQYF.

This chain connects TRBV10-2 to TRBJ2-5, with TRBD2 matching over 8 bases. The CDR3 has 15 amino acids. Trimming took 5 bases from V and 1 from J; bases not matched to a gene: 6. Germline V gene data show CDR1 as WSHSY and CDR2 as SAAADI. The CDR3 nucleotides read TGCGCCAGCAGTACGGCGGGGGGTCGCCAAGAGACCCAGTACTTC. Amino acid sequence: CASSTAGGRQETQYF.

The gene calls are TRBV19 and TRBJ1-6, with D perhaps TRBD1 (5 bases). CDR1 is LNHDA and CDR2 is SQIVND in the germline V gene (reference sequence). Between the trimmed V and J ends, which lost 8 bases and 5 bases, there was a span of 10 bases. CDR3 length: 13 amino acids. The DNA of the CDR3 is TGTGCCAGTTCCCCGGGGGATAATTCACCCCTCCACTTT. It codes for CASSPGDNSPLHF.